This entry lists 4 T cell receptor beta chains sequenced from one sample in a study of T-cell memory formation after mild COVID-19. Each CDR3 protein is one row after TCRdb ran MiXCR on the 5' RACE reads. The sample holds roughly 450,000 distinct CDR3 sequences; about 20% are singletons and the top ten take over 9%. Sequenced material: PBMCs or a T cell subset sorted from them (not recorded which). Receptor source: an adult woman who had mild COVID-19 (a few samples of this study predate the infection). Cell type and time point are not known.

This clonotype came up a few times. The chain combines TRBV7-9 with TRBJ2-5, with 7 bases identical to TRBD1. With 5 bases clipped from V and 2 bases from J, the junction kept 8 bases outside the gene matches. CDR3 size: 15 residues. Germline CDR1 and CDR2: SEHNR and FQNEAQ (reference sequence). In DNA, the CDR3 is TGTGCCAGCAGCCCGGGGACAGCCTCACAAGAGACCCAGTACTTC. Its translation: CASSPGTASQETQYF.

CDR3 nucleotides: TGTGCCAGCAGCTTACAGGGAGGGTACCAAGAGACCCAGTACTTC. This encodes CASSLQGGYQETQYF. The genes are TRBV7-3 and TRBJ2-5; TRBD2 matches 7 bases. CDR3 length: 15 residues. V was clipped by 2 bases and J by 0 bases; unmatched bases: 3. CDR1 is SGHTA, CDR2 FQGTGA, per germline.

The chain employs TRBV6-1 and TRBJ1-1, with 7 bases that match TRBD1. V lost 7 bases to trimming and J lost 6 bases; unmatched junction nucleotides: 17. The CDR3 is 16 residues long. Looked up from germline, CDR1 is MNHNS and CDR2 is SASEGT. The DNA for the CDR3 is TGTGCCAGCACGTCGTGGGAGGGGGCACCAACATCTGAAGCTTTCTTT. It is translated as CASTSWEGAPTSEAFF.

Written as DNA, the CDR3 is TGTGCCAGCAGCCAATTGTCCGGACGTAAGACCTACGAGCAGTACTTC. Protein product: CASSQLSGRKTYEQYF. This chain uses TRBV14 with TRBJ2-7; D uncertain. Germline CDR1 SGHDN, CDR2 FVKESK. Deletions cut 2 bases from V and 2 bases from J, with 16 bases between. The CDR3 spans 16 residues.